Following are 30 T cell receptor beta chains from one sample sequenced in a study of blood T cell repertoires in COVID-19. Measured with immunoSEQ multiplex PCR; TCRdb has only the in-frame clones, and not every one. The table shows under 40,000 clones, with around 87% occurring only once. The sample consisted of peripheral blood. These TCRs come from a man in his fifties with active or convalescent COVID-19.

The chain is built from TRBV9 and TRBJ1-1; TRBD1 might be the D (6 bases). V lost 0 bases and J lost 10, with 22 bases in between. Germline CDR1 is SGDLS and CDR2 is YYNGEE. The CDR3 runs to 16 residues. This chain's CDR3 is CASSVATGQQGNLAFF. Here the CDR3 DNA reads TGTGCCAGCAGCGTAGCTACCGGACAACAGGGCAATCTAGCTTTCTTT.

The chain recombines TRBV5-4 with TRBJ2-1; 10 bases are shared with TRBD2. Germline CDR1 reads SGHNT; CDR2 reads YYREEE (reference sequence). This CDR3 contains 15 residues. The trim removed 4 bases at V and 7 bases at J, leaving 8 bases unmatched. The CDR3 protein is CASSQSGLAENEQFF. The CDR3, as DNA: TGTGCCAGCAGCCAATCCGGACTAGCGGAGAATGAGCAGTTCTTC.

V is TRBV6-1 and J is TRBJ1-6; 7 nucleotides line up with TRBD1. The CDR3 totals 15 residues. The junction had 4 bases not matched to a gene; V was cut back by 0 bases and J by 8 bases. From germline, CDR1 is MNHNS and CDR2 SASEGT. CDR3 in amino acids: CASSEARQGHSPLHF. The CDR3 nucleotides read TGTGCCAGCAGTGAAGCGCGACAGGGTCATTCACCCCTCCACTTT.

V gene TRBV9 combines with J gene TRBJ2-7, with D tentatively TRBD1 (6 bases). Germline assignment: CDR1 SGDLS and CDR2 YYNGEE. V was pared by 4 bases and J by 3 bases, with 17 bases between. This CDR3 spans 15 amino acids. The CDR3 region is CASSSQGTSYYEQYF. The CDR3 DNA reads TGTGCCAGCAGCTCGCAAGGGACATCCTACTACGAGCAGTACTTC.

This clone was counted a few times. This chain connects TRBV9 to TRBJ2-3, with a tentative D call TRBD2 (5 bases). This CDR3 is 16 amino acids long. CDR1 is SGDLS, CDR2 YYNGEE, per germline. V lost 0 bases, J lost 4 bases, and 15 bases lay in between. The CDR3 region is CASSVEGGSSSDTQYF. DNA for the CDR3: TGTGCCAGCAGCGTAGAAGGTGGGAGTTCGTCAGATACGCAGTATTTT.

This clone has a handful of counts. The V call is TRBV7-2, the J call TRBJ2-7; D remains unclear. This CDR3 spans 15 amino acids. V was shortened by 2 bases and J by 0 bases, with 11 bases between the two germline ends. In germline, CDR1 is SGHTA, CDR2 FQGNSA. In DNA form, the CDR3 reads TGTGCCAGCAGCTTATGGATGGCTAGCTCCTACGAGCAGTACTTC. Translated, it gives CASSLWMASSYEQYF.

This sequence joins TRBV2 and TRBJ1-6, with TRBD1 as a possible D gene (6 bases). The germline CDR1 and CDR2 sequences are SNHLY and FYNNEI. Deletions cut 4 bases from V and 0 bases from J, with 13 bases between. The CDR3 runs 17 residues. The CDR3 region is CASSGYRESSYNSPLHF. In DNA, the CDR3 is TGTGCCAGCAGTGGCTACAGGGAGAGCTCCTATAATTCACCCCTCCACTTT. Complete variable domain (other parts from reference TRBV2 and TRBJ1-6): EPEVTQTPSHQVTQMGQEVILRCVPISNHLYFYWYRQILGQKVEFLVSFYNNEISEKSEIFDDQFSVERPDGSNFTLKIRSTKLEDSAMYFCASSGYRESSYNSPLHFGNGTRLTVT.

This clone was seen more than once but under ten times. The chain links TRBV2 to TRBJ2-7; tentative D call: TRBD1 (5 bases). Between the trimmed V and J ends, which lost 5 bases and 2 bases, there was a span of 10 bases. This CDR3 has 13 residues. The germline V gene encodes CDR1 SNHLY and CDR2 FYNNEI. For the CDR3, the DNA is TGTGCCAGCAGTAGGGAACAGGCCTACGAGCAGTACTTC. Protein sequence: CASSREQAYEQYF.

CDR3 in amino acids: CASSQYETDNQPQHF. Written as DNA, the CDR3 is TGTGCCAGCAGCCAATATGAGACAGACAATCAGCCCCAGCATTTT. The J gene is TRBJ1-5, the V gene TRBV16; a possible D gene is TRBD1 (5 bases). V gave up 1 base and J gave up 3 bases, with 10 bases separating them. Germline V lookup: CDR1 KGHSY, CDR2 FQNENV. The CDR3 spans 15 residues.

The genes are TRBV30 and TRBJ1-2; D perhaps matches TRBD1 (6 bases). Between the trimmed V and J ends, which lost 0 bases and 0 bases, there was a span of 8 bases. Germline CDR1 reads GTSNPN; CDR2 reads SVGIG (reference sequence). The CDR3 covers 14 residues. The CDR3 DNA follows: TGTGCCTGGAGTGTACAGGGCGCTAACTATGGCTACACCTTC. This translates into CAWSVQGANYGYTF. Variable domain in full (rest from reference TRBV30 and TRBJ1-2): SQTIHQWPATLVQPVGSPLSLECTVEGTSNPNLYWYRQAAGRGLQLLFYSVGIGQISSEVPQNLSASRPQDRQFILSSKKLLLSDSGFYLCAWSVQGANYGYTFGSGTRLTVV.

The J gene is TRBJ1-4, the V gene TRBV28; D may be TRBD1 (6 bases). This CDR3 spans 14 amino acids. Germline-derived CDR1 and CDR2 are MDHEN and SYDVKM. Trimming cost V 2 bases and J 8 bases, with 12 bases left between them. For the CDR3, the DNA is TGTGCCAGCAGTTTAATACAGGGTAGGGAAAAACTGTTTTTT. This translates into CASSLIQGREKLFF.

The chain carries TRBV6-4 and TRBJ1-2; D is undetermined. Germline V gives CDR1 MRHNA, CDR2 SNTAGT. The CDR3 has 13 amino acids. V was cut by 6 bases and J by 5 bases, with 13 bases left in between. The DNA for the CDR3 is TGTGCCAGCAGGGAAGAAGGAGGGTATGGCTACACCTTC. It specifies CASREEGGYGYTF.

The V call is TRBV18, the J call TRBJ2-2, with 7 bases aligning to TRBD2. This CDR3 comprises 16 residues. V shed 3 bases and J 7 bases; nucleotides not matched to a gene: 11. Germline CDR1 and CDR2: KGHSH and LQKENI. CDR3 coding DNA: TGTGCCAGCTCACCTCCATCTGGACTAGAGGGCGGGGAGCTGTTTTTT. Amino acids: CASSPPSGLEGGELFF.

This CDR3 is CASSYEGTGLYGYTF. Here the CDR3 DNA reads TGTGCCAGCAGTTATGAAGGGACAGGGTTGTATGGCTACACCTTC. The rearrangement uses TRBV6-6 and TRBJ1-2, with 9 bases fitting TRBD1. CDR1 MNHNY and CDR2 SVGAGI come from the germline V gene (reference sequence). The ends lost 3 bases at V and 5 bases at J; junction bases unmatched: 7. This CDR3 comprises 15 residues.

The V call is TRBV18, the J call TRBJ2-3; the D is unclear. This CDR3 has 13 residues. With 3 bases removed from V and 2 bases from J, the gap between germline ends came to 6 bases. From germline, CDR1 is KGHSH and CDR2 LQKENI. For the CDR3, the DNA is TGTGCCAGCTCACCTAATAACACAGATACGCAGTATTTT. Amino acid sequence: CASSPNNTDTQYF. Full variable domain (outside the CDR3, taken from reference TRBV18 and TRBJ2-3): NAGVMQNPRHLVRRRGQEARLRCSPMKGHSHVYWYRQLPEEGLKFMVYLQKENIIDESGMPKERFSAEFPKEGPSILRIQQVVRGDSAAYFCASSPNNTDTQYFGPGTRLTVL.

This clone showed up just once. V and J are TRBV7-2 and TRBJ1-2; 10 bases are a match to TRBD1. J lost 4 bases, V lost 6 bases, and 2 bases had no gene match. The CDR3 runs 13 residues. In germline, CDR1 is SGHTA, CDR2 FQGNSA. CDR3 DNA sequence: TGTGCCAGCAGACGGGACAGGGGCTATGGCTACACCTTC. This sequence encodes CASRRDRGYGYTF.

The sample holds a few counts of this clone. Other DNA sequences in the sample encode the same CDR3. This sequence joins TRBV9 and TRBJ2-7; TRBD1 agrees at 8 bases. The CDR3 sequence is 15 residues long. V trimming: 0 bases; J trimming: 4 bases; junction bases outside the gene matches: 6. Germline loops: CDR1 SGDLS, CDR2 YYNGEE. The CDR3 region is CASSVAGDRLYEQYF. DNA of the CDR3: TGTGCCAGCAGCGTAGCTGGGGACAGGTTATACGAGCAGTACTTC.

The J gene is TRBJ2-2, the V gene TRBV5-1, with TRBD1 matching 7 bases. J lost 4 bases, V lost 4 bases, and 7 bases had no gene match. Germline V gene data show CDR1 as SGHRS and CDR2 as YFSETQ. CDR3 length: 15 residues. The CDR3 protein is CASSLRQGSTGELFF. CDR3 sequence (DNA): TGCGCCAGCAGCCTCCGACAGGGATCCACCGGGGAGCTGTTTTTT. Based on the CDR3 plus reference TRBV5-1 and TRBJ2-2, the full variable domain is KAGVTQTPRYLIKTRGQQVTLSCSPISGHRSVSWYQQTPGQGLQFLFEYFSETQRNKGNFPGRFSGRQFSNSRSEMNVSTLELGDSALYLCASSLRQGSTGELFFGEGSRLTVL.

The rearrangement uses TRBV4-1 and TRBJ2-1, with TRBD2 identical over 8 bases. The CDR3 totals 15 residues. Germline V lookup: CDR1 MGHRA, CDR2 YSYEKL. After removal of 4 bases from V and 7 bases from J, the junction contained 9 bases not matched to a gene. DNA for the CDR3: TGCGCCAGCAGCCCCCTCGGGAGGGGCTCGAATGAGCAGTTCTTC. Translated: CASSPLGRGSNEQFF.

This chain uses TRBV7-2 with TRBJ2-7, with D tentatively TRBD2 (5 bases). Germline V gene lookup returns CDR1 SGHTA and CDR2 FQGNSA. The CDR3 length is 13 residues. Trimming took 1 base from V and 7 from J, leaving 11 bases between them. CDR3 nucleotides: TGTGCCAGCAGCTTAGACCGGGGTTGGGAGCAGTACGTC. Amino acids: CASSLDRGWEQYV.

V is TRBV4-1 and J is TRBJ2-3; 12 bases align to TRBD2. Germline-derived CDR1 and CDR2 are MGHRA and YSYEKL. The CDR3 sequence is 16 residues long. The V gene end was trimmed by 1 base and the J gene end by 7 bases; junction bases not matched to a gene: 6. The CDR3 loop is CASSQATSGSAYTQYF. For the CDR3, the DNA is TGCGCCAGCAGCCAAGCGACTAGCGGGAGTGCATATACGCAGTATTTT.

The CDR3 DNA follows: TGTGCCAGCAGCCCGCCCCAGGACAGGGGGTCCTACAATGAGCAGTTCTTC. Translating it yields CASSPPQDRGSYNEQFF. The genes are TRBV7-9 and TRBJ2-1; 10 bases agree with TRBD1. Unmatched junction bases numbered 8, after V lost 5 bases and J lost 1 base. This CDR3 contains 17 residues. The germline gives CDR1 SEHNR, CDR2 FQNEAQ (reference sequence).

The chain combines TRBV6-5 with TRBJ2-1; TRBD2 aligns across 10 bases. Unmatched junction bases numbered 3, after V lost 2 bases and J lost 5 bases. CDR1 is MNHEY, CDR2 SVGAGI, per germline. This CDR3 has 15 amino acids. CDR3 sequence: CASSYTSGTDNEQFF. CDR3 nucleotide sequence: TGTGCCAGCAGTTACACTAGCGGGACAGACAATGAGCAGTTCTTC.

This clone has more than one count but fewer than ten. V is TRBV7-9 and J is TRBJ1-2, with 9 bases lining up with TRBD1. Per germline, CDR1 SEHNR and CDR2 FQNEAQ (reference sequence). J gave up 4 bases and V 3 bases, and 6 bases lay outside the gene matches. The length of the CDR3 is 15 residues. As DNA, the CDR3 is TGTGCCAGCAGCTTGACAGGGGGTTCAGTCTATGGCTACACCTTC. Residues: CASSLTGGSVYGYTF.

The rearrangement joins TRBV7-3 to TRBJ2-5; TRBD2 matches at 12 bases. Per germline, CDR1 SGHTA and CDR2 FQGTGA. V lost 5 bases to trimming and J lost 1 base; unmatched junction nucleotides: 8. This CDR3 has 17 amino acids. CDR3 sequence reads: CASSTKLAGGFQETQYF. As DNA, the CDR3 is TGTGCCAGCAGCACAAAACTAGCGGGAGGTTTCCAAGAGACCCAGTACTTC.

The rearrangement links TRBV11-3 to TRBJ1-1; D is unresolved. With 7 bases removed from V and 2 bases from J, the gap between germline ends came to 14 bases. This CDR3 comprises 14 residues. The germline CDR1 and CDR2 sequences are SGHNT and YENEEA. The CDR3 loop is CASIEPGRNTEAFF. The CDR3 nucleotides are TGTGCCAGCATCGAACCAGGCCGAAACACTGAAGCTTTCTTT.

This chain connects TRBV5-1 to TRBJ2-5; 10 nucleotides align to TRBD1. The CDR3 is 14 amino acids. Germline-derived CDR1 and CDR2 are SGHRS and YFSETQ. V lost 4 bases, J lost 5 bases, and 5 bases stayed unmatched. The CDR3: CASSLTGGDETQYF. The CDR3 coding sequence is TGCGCCAGCAGCCTGACAGGGGGCGACGAGACCCAGTACTTC.

V and J are TRBV7-3 and TRBJ1-1, with D hard to call. V lost 4 bases and J 1 base, leaving 10 bases between the germline ends. Germline assignment: CDR1 SGHTA and CDR2 FQGTGA. The CDR3 runs to 14 residues. CDR3 region: CASSSQSGNTEAFF. In DNA form, the CDR3 reads TGTGCCAGCAGCTCCCAGTCGGGGAACACTGAAGCTTTCTTT.

This sequence joins TRBV15 and TRBJ1-1; 12 bases map to TRBD1. CDR3 length: 14 amino acids. Trimming at V came to 7 bases and at J to 6 bases, leaving 6 bases not matched to a gene. Germline CDR1 is LNHNV and CDR2 is YYDKDF (reference sequence). CDR3 DNA: TGTGCCACCAATCTGGGGACAGGGGGCTCTGAAGCTTTCTTT. As protein: CATNLGTGGSEAFF.

The chain combines TRBV7-2 with TRBJ1-5, with D possibly TRBD1 on 5 matching bases. CDR3 length: 16 amino acids. The germline V and J ends were trimmed by 0 bases and 6 bases, with 15 bases remaining between them. Germline CDR1 reads SGHTA; CDR2 reads FQGNSA. The CDR3 nucleotides read TGTGCCAGCAGCTTAGCACCCAGGGCGGCAGGTCAGCCCCAGCATTTT. Protein product: CASSLAPRAAGQPQHF.